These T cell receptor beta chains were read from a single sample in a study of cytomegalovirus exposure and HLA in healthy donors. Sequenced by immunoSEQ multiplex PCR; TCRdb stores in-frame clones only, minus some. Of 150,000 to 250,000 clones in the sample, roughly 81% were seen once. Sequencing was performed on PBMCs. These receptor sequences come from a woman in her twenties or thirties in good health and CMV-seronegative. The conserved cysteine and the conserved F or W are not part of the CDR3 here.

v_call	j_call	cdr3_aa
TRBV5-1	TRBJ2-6	ASSQQGRGANVLT
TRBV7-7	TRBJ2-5	ASSLGLAAQETQY
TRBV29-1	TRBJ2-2	SVTYGGATGELF
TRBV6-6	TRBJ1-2	ASSPDGARGYT
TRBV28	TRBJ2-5	ASSIPGQGKTQY
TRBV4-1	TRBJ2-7	ASSLKGGSYSYEQY
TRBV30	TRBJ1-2	AWSPLRRGGYGYT
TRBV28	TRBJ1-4	ASSLTDRFREKLF
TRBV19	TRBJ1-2	ASSISRAGNGYT
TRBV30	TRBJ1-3	AWSVGVNSGNTIY
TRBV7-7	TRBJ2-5	ASSSPGLAGQETQY
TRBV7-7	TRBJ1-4	ASSLDRAEEKLF
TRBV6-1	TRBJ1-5	ASSEIQGRGNQPQH
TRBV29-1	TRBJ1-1	SLCTATGTEAF
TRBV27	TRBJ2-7	ATQRVVGDSYEQY
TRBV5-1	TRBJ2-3	ASSLDRTTDTQY
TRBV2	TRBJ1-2	ASAVLKAANYGYT
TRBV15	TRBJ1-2	ATSTQTGVGPNYGYT
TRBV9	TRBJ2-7	ASSEEDRGTNEQY
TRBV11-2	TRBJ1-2	ASSLVIGSLPRGYGYT
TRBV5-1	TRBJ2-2	ASSPLGATGELF
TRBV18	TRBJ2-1	ASSPKRKQSDNEQF
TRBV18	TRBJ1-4	ASSPGMQNNEKLF
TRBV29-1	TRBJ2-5	SALGTRGETQY
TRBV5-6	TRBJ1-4	ASSLSRDRGGEKLF